This record concerns one T cell receptor beta chain sequence. Its specificity is not known. This record belongs to a study of cytomegalovirus exposure and HLA in healthy donors. Study-level findings and limits: The study reported that TCR beta sequences accurately predicted HLA-A and HLA-B alleles in most subjects. An Asian-associated ancestry cluster reportedly showed fewer N-insertions than the roughly 670-donor mean in a later analysis.

This PCR relied on a set of 60 Vbeta primers and 13 Jbeta primers. How the authors handled the data: Among the unique TCR beta chains that a later analysis counted, about 79 million in all, about 10 million were shared. Clones were sequenced by immunoSEQ multiplex PCR, and TCRdb holds only the in-frame ones, with some missing. Clone size and V and J calls were adopted from that table, with D and trimming inferred from the DNA. The sample lists over 200,000 clones, about 85% occurring once. The ends lost 1 base at V and 4 bases at J; junction bases unmatched: 6. Germline loops: CDR1 LGHNA, CDR2 YNFKEQ. CDR3 length equals 16 residues.

The genes are TRBV4-2 and TRBJ1-4, with 7 nucleotides matching TRBD1. This clonotype originated in a human donor in good health. The sequencing sample was made of PBMCs. CDR3 DNA sequence: TGTGCCAGCAGCCAAGGAAGGGGGCTTATTAATGAAAAACTGTTTTTT. Translating it yields CASSQGRGLINEKLFF.